This is a list of T cell receptor beta chains from one sample in a study of beta chain features in type 1 diabetes. The method was immunoSEQ multiplex PCR; TCRdb's version includes in-frame clones alone and lacks a portion of them. The table records tens of thousands of clones, just over 50% of them present only once. What was sequenced was Tregs from blood. Receptor source: a woman between 18 and 29 years old in good health. CDR3s include the opening cysteine and the closing phenylalanine or tryptophan. Each record gives: V gene, D gene, J gene, clone size, CDR3 protein, CDR3 DNA. A D gene is named only where the DNA matches it firmly. Some rows mark clone size as missing; the rest say once, few, many or name a class of expanded clone.

TRBV5-1	TRBD1	TRBJ1-1	once	CASSFRRQGETEAFF	TGCGCCAGCAGCTTCAGACGACAGGGCGAAACTGAAGCTTTCTTT
TRBV10-2	-	TRBJ1-2	-	CASSESSIPGYTF	TGCGCCAGCAGTGAGTCCTCTATACCTGGCTACACCTTC
TRBV19	TRBD1	TRBJ2-7	once	CASSLAGTGGSYEQYF	TGTGCCAGTAGTCTCGCCGGGACAGGGGGCTCCTACGAGCAGTACTTC
TRBV11-2	-	TRBJ2-7	-	CASSLSGFTYEQYF	TGTGCCAGCAGCTTGTCTGGCTTCACCTACGAGCAGTACTTC
TRBV7-2	TRBD1	TRBJ1-2	-	CASSLARDSPYGYTF	TGTGCCAGCAGCTTAGCTAGGGACAGCCCCTATGGCTACACCTTC
TRBV10-3	-	TRBJ1-5	-	CAISQGNNQPQHF	TGTGCCATATCACAGGGAAACAATCAGCCCCAGCATTTT
TRBV2	-	TRBJ1-1	-	CASRRTSVNTEAFF	TGTGCCAGCAGAAGGACTTCCGTGAACACTGAAGCTTTCTTT
TRBV7-3	TRBD2	TRBJ2-7	-	CASSPGLASYEQYF	TGTGCCAGCAGCCCAGGACTAGCGAGTTACGAGCAGTACTTC
TRBV30	-	TRBJ1-1	few	CAWSDMGATEAFF	TGTGCCTGGAGTGATATGGGGGCCACTGAAGCTTTCTTT
TRBV14	TRBD2	TRBJ2-1	-	CASSRGLAGGNEQFF	TGTGCCAGCAGCCGAGGACTAGCGGGAGGGAATGAGCAGTTCTTC
TRBV29-1	-	TRBJ1-6	once	CSVGEGGRNSPLHF	TGCAGCGTTGGGGAGGGTGGAAGGAATTCACCCCTCCACTTT
TRBV10-3	-	TRBJ2-7	few	CASQTEYEQYF	TGTGCCAGTCAGACGGAGTACGAGCAGTACTTC
TRBV7-9	TRBD2	TRBJ2-1	-	CASSLNIGLAGDEQFF	TGTGCCAGCAGCTTAAATATCGGGTTAGCGGGAGATGAGCAGTTCTTC
TRBV10-3	TRBD1	TRBJ2-3	-	CAISPTGGGRRADTQYF	TGTGCCATCAGTCCGACAGGGGGCGGGAGGAGGGCAGATACGCAGTATTTT
TRBV19	TRBD2	TRBJ2-7	-	CASSILAGVNEQYF	TGTGCCAGTAGTATCCTAGCGGGAGTCAACGAGCAGTACTTC
TRBV18	TRBD1	TRBJ1-1	-	CASSPTGDGPMNTEAFF	TGTGCCAGCTCACCTACAGGGGACGGCCCAATGAACACTGAAGCTTTCTTT
TRBV7-6	-	TRBJ1-1	-	CASSLTRETEAFF	TGTGCCAGCAGCTTAACGCGGGAGACTGAAGCTTTCTTT